This TCR beta chain was obtained from a study of OX40 agonist ivuxolimab in advanced cancers. Notes on the study in general: Mean expanded clone counts were higher in CD8+ than CD4+ T cells.

This clone was recorded a few times. Its antigen is still unknown. TCRdb's table, derived via immunoSEQ multiplex PCR, lists solely in-frame clones and lacks some. This table holds 26,000 or so clones, about four fifths found once. V lost 1 base to trimming and J lost 5 bases, with 8 bases between them. The length of the CDR3 is 12 residues. CDR1 and CDR2 (germline): GTSNPN, SVGIG (reference sequence). The clonotype was recovered from an adult with an advanced solid tumor such as melanoma, head and neck, liver or kidney cancer. Sequenced here: CD4+ or CD8+ T cells sorted from blood, sampled in a trial of the OX40 agonist ivuxolimab. The chain has TRBV30 and TRBJ1-1; D call uncertain. CDR3 sequence (DNA): TGTGCCTGGAGTGGTATGGGGACTGAAGCTTTCTTT. Amino acids: CAWSGMGTEAFF.